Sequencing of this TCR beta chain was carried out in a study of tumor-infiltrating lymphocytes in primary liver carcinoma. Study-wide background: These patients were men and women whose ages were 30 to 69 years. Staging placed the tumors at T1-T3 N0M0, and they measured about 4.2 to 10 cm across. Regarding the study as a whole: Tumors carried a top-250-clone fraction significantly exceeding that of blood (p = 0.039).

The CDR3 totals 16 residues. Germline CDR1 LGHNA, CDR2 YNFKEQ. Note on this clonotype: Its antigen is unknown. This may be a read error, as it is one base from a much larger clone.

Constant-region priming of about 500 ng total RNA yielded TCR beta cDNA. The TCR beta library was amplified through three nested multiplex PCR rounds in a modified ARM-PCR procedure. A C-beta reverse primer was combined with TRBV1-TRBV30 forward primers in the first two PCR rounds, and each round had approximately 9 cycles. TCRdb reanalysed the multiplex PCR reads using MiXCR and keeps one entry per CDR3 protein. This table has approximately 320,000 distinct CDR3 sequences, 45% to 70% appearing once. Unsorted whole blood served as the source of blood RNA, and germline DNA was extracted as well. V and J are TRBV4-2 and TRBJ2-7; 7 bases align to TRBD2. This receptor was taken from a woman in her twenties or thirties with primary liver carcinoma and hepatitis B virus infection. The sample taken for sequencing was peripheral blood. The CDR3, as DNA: TGTGCCAGCAGCCAAGATTTGAGCGGGATGAGCTACGAGCAGCACTTC. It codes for CASSQDLSGMSYEQHF.